This T cell receptor beta chain originates from a study of CD8 T cells in ankylosing spondylitis. In TCRdb, the 5' RACE reads were re-called with MiXCR into one record per CDR3 protein. The sample lists a few hundred thousand distinct CDR3 sequences, about 15% seen once, with approximately 1% in the top ten. Study-level results: For ankylosing spondylitis blood, a TCR beta motif of 7 to 9 highly homologous variants appeared characteristic. Disease-linked clones bore a CD8+ phenotype, appearing relatively rarely in peripheral blood. Researchers reportedly found disease-linked clones significantly enriched in matched ankylosing spondylitis synovial fluid.

This clonotype was seen a few times. What it binds is unknown. Germline CDR1 is DFQATT and CDR2 is SNEGSKA (reference sequence). V dropped 2 bases and J dropped 7 bases, with 5 bases sitting between them. The CDR3 has 10 amino acids. The rearrangement uses TRBV20-1 and TRBJ1-2; no clear D gene. The source material was blood, either unsorted or a sorted T cell fraction (not recorded which). The source is a male donor with ankylosing spondylitis. CDR3 sequence: CSARQAGYTF. CDR3 bases: TGCAGTGCTAGACAGGCTGGCTACACCTTC.